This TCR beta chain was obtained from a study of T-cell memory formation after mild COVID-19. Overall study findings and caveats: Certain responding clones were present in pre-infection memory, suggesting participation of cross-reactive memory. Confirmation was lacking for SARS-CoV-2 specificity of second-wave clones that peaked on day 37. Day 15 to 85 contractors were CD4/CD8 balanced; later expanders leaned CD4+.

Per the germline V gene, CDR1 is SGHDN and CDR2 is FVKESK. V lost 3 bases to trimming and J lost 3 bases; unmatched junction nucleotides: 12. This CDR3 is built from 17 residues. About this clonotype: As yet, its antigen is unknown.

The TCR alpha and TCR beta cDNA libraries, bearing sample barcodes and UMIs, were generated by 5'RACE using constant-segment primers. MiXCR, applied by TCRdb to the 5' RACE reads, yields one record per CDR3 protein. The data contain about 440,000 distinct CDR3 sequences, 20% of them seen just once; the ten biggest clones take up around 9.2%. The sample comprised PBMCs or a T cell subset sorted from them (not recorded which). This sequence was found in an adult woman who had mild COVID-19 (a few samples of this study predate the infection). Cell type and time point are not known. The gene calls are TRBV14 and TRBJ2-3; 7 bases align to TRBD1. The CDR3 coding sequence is TGTGCCAGCAGCCAGTTTAGCCGGGACAGAGGGACAGATACGCAGTATTTT. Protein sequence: CASSQFSRDRGTDTQYF.